Following are 5 T cell receptor beta chains from one sample sequenced in a study of T cells in Graves' hyperthyroidism and ophthalmopathy. The source material, RNA transcripts, was used to amplify TCR beta CDR3 regions. The HTBI primer set was used in a first-round RT-PCR of the TCR CDR3. Each CDR3 protein gets one entry after TCRdb re-called the multiplex PCR reads with MiXCR. The data contain roughly 290,000 distinct CDR3 sequences, roughly 14% of them singletons. The sequencing sample was made of blood. The receptors derive from a woman aged 25 to 39 with Graves' hyperthyroidism that later progressed to Graves' ophthalmopathy.

This clonotype came up many times. The chain links TRBV19 to TRBJ2-7; 14 bases line up with TRBD2. The ends lost 2 bases at V and 3 bases at J; junction bases unmatched: 3. The CDR3 is 16 residues long. The germline CDR1 and CDR2 sequences are LNHDA and SQIVND (reference sequence). Here the CDR3 DNA reads TGTGCCAGTAGTATAACCGGGACTAGCGGGAGCTACGAGCAGTACTTC. This sequence encodes CASSITGTSGSYEQYF.

This clonotype has a handful of counts. The gene calls are TRBV4-3 and TRBJ2-2; 9 positions match TRBD2. From germline, CDR1 is LGHNA and CDR2 YSLEER. V lost 2 bases, J lost 6 bases, and 13 bases stayed unmatched. This CDR3 comprises 18 residues. In DNA form, the CDR3 reads TGCGCCAGCAGCCAACGAAGCGTAGGGACTAGCATCTCCGGGGAGCTGTTTTTT. Translating gives CASSQRSVGTSISGELFF.

Only a few counts were recorded for this clonotype. The genes are TRBV7-9 and TRBJ1-4; D might be TRBD1 (5 bases). This CDR3 comprises 17 residues. V was cut by 4 bases and J by 6 bases, with 21 bases left in between. Germline CDR1 is SEHNR and CDR2 is FQNEAQ (reference sequence). The CDR3 reads CASSSPRLGVLDEKLFF. In DNA, the CDR3 is TGTGCCAGCAGCTCCCCTCGGTTGGGGGTTTTGGATGAAAAACTGTTTTTT.

Ten or more counts support this clonotype. This chain links TRBV20-1 with TRBJ1-6; maybe TRBD1 (6 bases). CDR3 length: 13 residues. With 6 bases removed from V and 10 bases from J, the gap between germline ends came to 16 bases. Germline V CDR1 and CDR2: DFQATT, SNEGSKA (reference sequence). The CDR3 region is CSAADRDHSPLHF. The CDR3 nucleotides are TGCAGTGCGGCGGACAGAGATCACTCACCCCTCCACTTT.

This clonotype was counted between two and nine times. The chain joins TRBV4-3 to TRBJ2-3, with 7 bases aligning to TRBD2. Germline CDR1 and CDR2: LGHNA and YSLEER. Unmatched junction bases numbered 17, after V lost 3 bases and J lost 11 bases. The CDR3 covers 16 residues. The CDR3 region is CASSQGEAGLVRGQYF. The CDR3 bases are TGCGCCAGCAGCCAGGGGGAAGCGGGACTCGTACGGGGGCAGTATTTT.